This T cell receptor (beta chain) was recovered during a study of beta chain features in type 1 diabetes. At the level of the study: When patients were set against healthy donors, age, gender and cell yields were similar. Notes on the study in general: TCRB repertoires of naive, central memory and Treg cells appeared more similar among patients than among healthy donors. When cDNA is sequenced, cells with high TCR expression could be over-represented.

Germline CDR1 MNHNY, CDR2 SVGAGI (reference sequence). V lost 5 bases to trimming and J lost 8 bases; unmatched junction nucleotides: 6. CDR3 length: 15 residues. A sort by CD45RO/CCR7/CD25/CD127/CD95/CD27 yielded CD4+ naive, central memory, regulatory and stem cell-like memory cells. The isolated RNA, all of it, was reverse transcribed, so expressed TCRB transcripts were what got sequenced. TCRdb's copy holds only in-frame clones and misses some; the assay was immunoSEQ multiplex PCR. Of more than 120,000 clones listed, less than 11% were seen once; the top ten hold around 1.4%. This clone was recorded a few times. Its antigen remains unidentified.

V is TRBV6-6 and J is TRBJ1-4, with 12 bases lining up with TRBD1. The receptor was isolated from a man aged 18 to 35 in good health. Material: naive CD4+ T cells from blood. The CDR3 reads CASSPGTGGREKLFF. CDR3 nucleotides: TGTGCCAGCAGTCCGGGGACAGGGGGCAGGGAAAAACTGTTTTTT.